Below, 15 T cell receptor beta chains from the same sample are listed, as sequenced in a study of OX40 agonist ivuxolimab in advanced cancers. Profiled with immunoSEQ multiplex PCR; TCRdb holds only in-frame clones, not every one. The table includes over 55,000 clones, around 88% detected once. The specimen was CD4+ or CD8+ T cells sorted from blood, collected in a trial of the OX40 agonist ivuxolimab. The receptor source for this set is an adult with an advanced solid tumor such as melanoma, head and neck, liver or kidney cancer.

This chain connects TRBV7-2 to TRBJ2-5; 7 bases agree with TRBD1. The CDR3 length is 13 residues. Germline V gene sequence: CDR1 SGHTA, CDR2 FQGNSA. The V and J ends lost 5 bases and 5 bases, in that order; junction bases with no gene match: 5. The CDR3 nucleotides read TGTGCCAGCAGCCACAGGGGAGCGGAGACCCAGTACTTC. Translated: CASSHRGAETQYF. Combining the CDR3 with reference TRBV7-2 and TRBJ2-5 gives the whole variable domain GAGVSQSPSNKVTEKGKDVELRCDPISGHTALYWYRQSLGQGLEFLIYFQGNSAPDKSGLPSDRFSAERTGGSVSTLTIQRTQQEDSAVYLCASSHRGAETQYFGPGTRLLVL.

The sample holds one count of this clone. The chain recombines TRBV6-5 with TRBJ2-2; no clear D. V lost 1 base, J lost 6 bases, and 9 bases lay in between. CDR1 and CDR2 from the germline V gene are MNHEY and SVGAGI. The CDR3 is 14 residues long. The DNA for the CDR3 is TGTGCCAGCAGTTACTATCCTTCAGCCGGGGAGCTGTTTTTT. This encodes CASSYYPSAGELFF.

This chain uses TRBV7-2 with TRBJ2-5; 7 bases are a match to TRBD2. Germline CDR1 SGHTA, CDR2 FQGNSA. Losses at the gene ends were 7 bases for V and 4 bases for J; bases not matched to a gene: 15. This CDR3 has 16 amino acids. The CDR3 region has the DNA TGTGCCAGCACAAAGGGTGGCGGGAGAGGAGGAGAGACCCAGTACTTC. This sequence encodes CASTKGGGRGGETQYF.

For the CDR3, the DNA is TGTGCCAGCAGCATGGCAGCGGGATACACAGATACGCAGTATTTT. It is translated as CASSMAAGYTDTQYF. This chain connects TRBV9 to TRBJ2-3; 7 bases fit TRBD2. The CDR3 extends over 15 amino acids. The ends lost 4 bases at V and 2 bases at J; junction bases unmatched: 7. The germline V gene has CDR1 SGDLS and CDR2 YYNGEE.

The rearrangement joins TRBV5-1 to TRBJ1-1, with a possible D match to TRBD1 (5 bases). Per germline, CDR1 SGHRS and CDR2 YFSETQ. Between the trimmed V and J ends, which lost 0 bases and 5 bases, there was a span of 14 bases. This CDR3 contains 15 residues. The CDR3 DNA sequence: TGCGCCAGCAGCTTGGCCGGGGCTGTGGGGACTGAAGCTTTCTTT. It specifies CASSLAGAVGTEAFF.

The chain has TRBV6-5 and TRBJ2-3; 9 nucleotides agree with TRBD2. The CDR3 covers 15 residues. CDR1 MNHEY and CDR2 SVGAGI come from the germline V gene. V gave up 10 bases and J gave up 3 bases; unmatched junction bases: 11. For the CDR3, the DNA is TGTGCCACCACGCCACTAGCGGGTGGGACAGATACGCAGTATTTT. It yields the protein CATTPLAGGTDTQYF.

The count of this clone is one. V is TRBV5-4 and J is TRBJ2-2, with a tentative D call TRBD2 (6 bases). The CDR3 consists of 15 residues. Germline V CDR1 and CDR2: SGHNT, YYREEE (reference sequence). Deletions cut 2 bases from V and 0 bases from J, with 8 bases between. CDR3 residues: CASSFGGTNTGELFF. CDR3 coding DNA: TGTGCCAGCAGCTTTGGGGGGACGAACACCGGGGAGCTGTTTTTT.

The chain combines TRBV7-2 with TRBJ2-1; 11 positions agree with TRBD1. J gave up 3 bases and V 5 bases, and 3 bases lay outside the gene matches. The CDR3 runs to 15 residues. Germline V gene sequence: CDR1 SGHTA, CDR2 FQGNSA. The CDR3 reads CASSRDRGVYNEQFF. CDR3 bases: TGTGCCAGCAGCCGGGACAGGGGGGTCTACAATGAGCAGTTCTTC.

The chain joins TRBV29-1 to TRBJ2-7, with 9 bases identical to TRBD1. Germline-derived CDR1 and CDR2 are SQVTM and ANQGSEA. The CDR3 is 12 amino acids. With V trimmed by 6 bases and J by 5 bases, 5 bases remained unmatched. CDR3 nucleotide sequence: TGCAGCGTGGGCCGGGACAGGGACGAGCAGTACTTC. Translating gives CSVGRDRDEQYF.

The chain uses TRBV7-3 and TRBJ2-2, with 9 positions matching TRBD2. The trim removed 6 bases at V and 2 bases at J, leaving 4 bases unmatched. Germline V gene data show CDR1 as SGHTA and CDR2 as FQGTGA. The CDR3 covers 15 residues. As DNA, the CDR3 is TGTGCCAGCAGGTCGGGACTAGCAAACACCGGGGAGCTGTTTTTT. Its protein product is CASRSGLANTGELFF.

This chain connects TRBV5-1 to TRBJ2-5, with 11 nucleotides matching TRBD1. This CDR3 is 16 amino acids long. The junction had 8 bases not matched to a gene; V was cut back by 6 bases and J by 1 base. Germline CDR1 is SGHRS and CDR2 is YFSETQ. The CDR3 bases are TGCGCCAGCACCCCCGGGACAGGGGGTTTCCAAGAGACCCAGTACTTC. Its protein is CASTPGTGGFQETQYF.

The CDR3 coding sequence is TGTGCCAGCTCACGGTCTAGCGGGAAGTTTTACAATGAGCAGTTCTTC. This translates into CASSRSSGKFYNEQFF. The chain recombines TRBV18 with TRBJ2-1; the match to TRBD2 covers 9 bases. J was trimmed by 4 bases and V by 4 bases; bases with no gene match: 8. CDR3 length equals 16 residues. Per the germline V gene, CDR1 is KGHSH and CDR2 is LQKENI.

This CDR3 is CAWSVTGLDVETQYF. The CDR3 DNA follows: TGTGCCTGGAGTGTAACGGGGCTAGATGTAGAGACCCAGTACTTC. The chain carries TRBV30 and TRBJ2-5; D is possibly TRBD1 or TRBD2 (5 bases each). V lost 0 bases and J lost 4, with 15 bases in between. The CDR3 extends over 15 amino acids. Germline values: CDR1 GTSNPN, CDR2 SVGIG (reference sequence).

The chain combines TRBV5-1 with TRBJ2-3, with a weak D call TRBD1 (5 bases). Per the germline V gene, CDR1 is SGHRS and CDR2 is YFSETQ. The ends were cut back, 3 bases at V and 4 bases at J, with 18 bases in the middle. The CDR3 has 16 residues. DNA for the CDR3: TGCGCCAGCAGCTCAGGAGCAAGTAGGGGCGCAGATACGCAGTATTTT. Translation: CASSSGASRGADTQYF.

V gene TRBV5-1 combines with J gene TRBJ2-7, with D perhaps TRBD1 (5 bases). Trimming cost V 4 bases and J 4 bases, with 12 bases left between them. The CDR3 totals 13 residues. Per the germline V gene, CDR1 is SGHRS and CDR2 is YFSETQ. The CDR3 region has the DNA TGCGCCAGCAGCCCTGGACACCCGTACGAGCAGTACTTC. It yields the protein CASSPGHPYEQYF.